This T cell receptor beta chain is from a study of Ad26.COV2.S vaccination and SARS-CoV-2 variants. Profiled with immunoSEQ multiplex PCR; TCRdb holds only in-frame clones, not every one. The table includes approximately 350,000 clones, roughly 80% detected once. The treatment: 15 to 20 received Ad26.COV2.S at low or high dose, single or two shots; about 5 received placebo; per-sample allocation not given. The study sampled participants on day 63 after the first vaccine or placebo injection. V shed 4 bases, J shed 5 bases, and the junction held 11 bases outside the gene matches. CDR3 size: 16 residues. The germline V gene has CDR1 ENHRY and CDR2 SYGVKD.

The sample in question was peripheral blood, obtained in a trial of Ad26.COV2.S vaccine versus placebo. The chain carries TRBV10-3 and TRBJ2-3; TRBD2 agrees at 8 bases. This clonotype was obtained from a person aged 18 to 65 who received the Ad26.COV2.S COVID-19 vaccine or a placebo. This CDR3 is CAISAPGGELVDTQYF. The DNA for the CDR3 is TGTGCCATCAGTGCCCCCGGGGGGGAGTTGGTAGATACGCAGTATTTT.